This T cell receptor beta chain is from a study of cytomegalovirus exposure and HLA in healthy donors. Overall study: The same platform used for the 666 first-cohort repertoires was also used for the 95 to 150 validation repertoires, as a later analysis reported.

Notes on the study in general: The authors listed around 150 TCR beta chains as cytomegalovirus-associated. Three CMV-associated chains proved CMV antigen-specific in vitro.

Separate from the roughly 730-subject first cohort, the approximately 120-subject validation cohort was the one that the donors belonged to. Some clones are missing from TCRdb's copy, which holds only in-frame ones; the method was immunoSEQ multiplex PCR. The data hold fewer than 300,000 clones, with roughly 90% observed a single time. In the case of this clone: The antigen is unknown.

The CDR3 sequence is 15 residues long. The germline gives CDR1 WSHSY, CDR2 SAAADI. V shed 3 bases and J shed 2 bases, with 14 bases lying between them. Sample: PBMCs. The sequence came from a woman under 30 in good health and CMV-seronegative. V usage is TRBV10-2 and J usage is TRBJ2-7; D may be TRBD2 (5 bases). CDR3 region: CASSDGGWNTYEQYF. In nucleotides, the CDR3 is TGCGCCAGCAGTGATGGAGGATGGAACACCTACGAGCAGTACTTC.